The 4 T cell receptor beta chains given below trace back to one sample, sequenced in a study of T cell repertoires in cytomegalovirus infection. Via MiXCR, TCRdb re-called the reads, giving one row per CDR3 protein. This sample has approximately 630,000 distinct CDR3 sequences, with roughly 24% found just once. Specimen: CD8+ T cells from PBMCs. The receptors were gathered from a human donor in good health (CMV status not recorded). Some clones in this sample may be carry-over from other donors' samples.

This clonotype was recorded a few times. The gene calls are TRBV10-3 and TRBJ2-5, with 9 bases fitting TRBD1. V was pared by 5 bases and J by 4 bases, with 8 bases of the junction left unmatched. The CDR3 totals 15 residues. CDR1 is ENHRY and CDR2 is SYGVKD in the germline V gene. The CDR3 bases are TGTGCCATCAGTACCGGGGGACAGGGAAGAGAGACCCAGTACTTC. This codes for CAISTGGQGRETQYF.

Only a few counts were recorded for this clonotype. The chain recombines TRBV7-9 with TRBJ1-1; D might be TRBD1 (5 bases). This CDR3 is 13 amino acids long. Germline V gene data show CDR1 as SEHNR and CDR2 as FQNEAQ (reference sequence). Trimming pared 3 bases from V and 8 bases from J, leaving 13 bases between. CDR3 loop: CASSFSGTLEAFF. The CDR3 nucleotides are TGTGCCAGCAGCTTTTCCGGGACCCTCGAAGCTTTCTTT.

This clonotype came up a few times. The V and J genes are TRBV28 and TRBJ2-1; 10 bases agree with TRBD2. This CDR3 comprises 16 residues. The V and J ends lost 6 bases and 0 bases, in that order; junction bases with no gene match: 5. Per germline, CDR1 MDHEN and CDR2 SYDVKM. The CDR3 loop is CASRIAGGSSYNEQFF. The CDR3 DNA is TGTGCCAGCAGGATAGCGGGGGGCAGCTCCTACAATGAGCAGTTCTTC. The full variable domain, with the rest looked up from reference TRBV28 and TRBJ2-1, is DVKVTQSSRYLVKRTGEKVFLECVQDMDHENMFWYRQDPGLGLRLIYFSYDVKMKEKGDIPEGYSVSREKKERFSLILESASTNQTSMYLCASRIAGGSSYNEQFFGPGTRLTVL.

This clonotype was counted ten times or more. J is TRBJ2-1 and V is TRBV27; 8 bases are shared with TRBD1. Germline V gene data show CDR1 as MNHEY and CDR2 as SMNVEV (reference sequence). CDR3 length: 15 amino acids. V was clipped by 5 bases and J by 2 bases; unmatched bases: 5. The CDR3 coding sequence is TGTGCCAGCAGTGTAACAGGGGGTCCCTACAATGAGCAGTTCTTC. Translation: CASSVTGGPYNEQFF.